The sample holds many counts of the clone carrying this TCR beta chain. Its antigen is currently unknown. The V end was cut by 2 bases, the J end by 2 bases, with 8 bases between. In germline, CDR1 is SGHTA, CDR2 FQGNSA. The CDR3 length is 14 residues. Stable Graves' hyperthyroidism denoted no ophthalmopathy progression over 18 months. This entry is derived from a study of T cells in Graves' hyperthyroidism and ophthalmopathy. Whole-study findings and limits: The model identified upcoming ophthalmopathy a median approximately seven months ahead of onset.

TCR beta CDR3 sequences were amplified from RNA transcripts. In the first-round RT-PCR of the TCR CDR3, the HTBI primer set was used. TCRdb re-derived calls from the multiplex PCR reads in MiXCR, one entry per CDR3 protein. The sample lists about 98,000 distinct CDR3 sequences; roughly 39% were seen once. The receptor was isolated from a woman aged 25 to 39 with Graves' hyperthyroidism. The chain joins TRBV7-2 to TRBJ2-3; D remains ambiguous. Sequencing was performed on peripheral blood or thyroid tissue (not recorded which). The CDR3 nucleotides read TGTGCCAGCAGCTTATCGCAGAACACAGATACGCAGTATTTT. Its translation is CASSLSQNTDTQYF. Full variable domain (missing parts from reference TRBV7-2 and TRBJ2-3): GAGVSQSPSNKVTEKGKDVELRCDPISGHTALYWYRQSLGQGLEFLIYFQGNSAPDKSGLPSDRFSAERTGGSVSTLTIQRTQQEDSAVYLCASSLSQNTDTQYFGPGTRLTVL.